This T cell receptor (beta chain) emerged from a study of T cells in Graves' hyperthyroidism and ophthalmopathy. Study overall: Before treatment of any kind, peripheral blood was taken at initial diagnosis. Study results and caveats: A median roughly six months before onset, the model predicted ophthalmopathy.

In its sample, this clonotype was seen many times. Its antigen is undetermined. The diagnostic basis comprised clinical symptoms, serum thyroxine and TRAb, thyroid ultrasound and orbital computed tomography. What was amplified from RNA transcripts were TCR beta CDR3 regions. Carried out on the TCR CDR3, a first-round RT-PCR used the HTBI primer set. TCRdb reprocessed the multiplex PCR reads with MiXCR, giving one entry per CDR3 protein. The sample comprises about 300,000 distinct CDR3 sequences, less than 30% of which are singletons, and about a quarter rests with the top ten. This CDR3 comprises 13 residues. The germline V gene has CDR1 MNHEY and CDR2 SMNVEV (reference sequence). V was cut by 0 bases and J by 7 bases, with 9 bases left in between.

The chain carries TRBV27 and TRBJ1-1; TRBD1 is a possible D gene (6 bases). Material: blood. The receptor comes from a man between 35 and 55 years old with Graves' hyperthyroidism that later progressed to Graves' ophthalmopathy. The CDR3 DNA reads TGTGCCAGCAGTTTATCTGAGGACAGTGAAGCTTTCTTT. The encoded protein is CASSLSEDSEAFF.